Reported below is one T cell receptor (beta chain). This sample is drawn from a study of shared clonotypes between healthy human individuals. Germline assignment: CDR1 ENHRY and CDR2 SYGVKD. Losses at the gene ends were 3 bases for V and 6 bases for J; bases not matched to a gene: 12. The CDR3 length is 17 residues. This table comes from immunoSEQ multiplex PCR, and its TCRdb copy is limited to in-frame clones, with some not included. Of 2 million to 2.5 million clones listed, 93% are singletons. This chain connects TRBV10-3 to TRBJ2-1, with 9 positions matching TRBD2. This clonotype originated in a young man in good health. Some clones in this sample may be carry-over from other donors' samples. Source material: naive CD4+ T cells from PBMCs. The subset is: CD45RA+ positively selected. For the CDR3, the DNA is TGTGCCATCAGTGAAACACTCGCGGGAGGGAATCTCAATGAGCAGTTCTTC. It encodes CAISETLAGGNLNEQFF.